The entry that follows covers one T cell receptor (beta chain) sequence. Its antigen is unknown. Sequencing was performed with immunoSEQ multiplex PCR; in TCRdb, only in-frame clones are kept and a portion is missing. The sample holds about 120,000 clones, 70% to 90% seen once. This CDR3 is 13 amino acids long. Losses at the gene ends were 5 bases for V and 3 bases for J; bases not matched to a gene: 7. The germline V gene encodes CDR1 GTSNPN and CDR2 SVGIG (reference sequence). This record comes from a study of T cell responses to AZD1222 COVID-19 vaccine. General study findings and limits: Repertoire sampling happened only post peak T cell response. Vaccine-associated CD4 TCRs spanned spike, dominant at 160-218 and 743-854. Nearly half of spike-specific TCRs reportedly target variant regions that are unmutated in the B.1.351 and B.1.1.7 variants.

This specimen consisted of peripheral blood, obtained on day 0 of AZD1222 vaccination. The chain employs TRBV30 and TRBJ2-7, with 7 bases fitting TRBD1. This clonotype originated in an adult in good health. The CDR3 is CAWGGQSGYEQYF. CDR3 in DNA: TGTGCCTGGGGGGGACAGTCCGGCTACGAGCAGTACTTC.